This passage covers 3 T cell receptor beta chains from one sample sequenced in a study of Ad26.COV2.S vaccination and SARS-CoV-2 variants. Stated treatment: 15 to 20 received Ad26.COV2.S at low or high dose, single or two shots; a few received placebo; per-sample allocation not given. Specimens were obtained on day 63 following the first vaccine or placebo injection. Assay: immunoSEQ multiplex PCR; the TCRdb copy retains only in-frame clones and omits some. The table records more than 300,000 clones, just over 85% of them present only once. This material consisted of peripheral blood, taken in a trial of Ad26.COV2.S vaccine versus placebo. Receptors originate from a person aged 18-60 years who received the Ad26.COV2.S COVID-19 vaccine or a placebo.

The chain combines TRBV4-1 with TRBJ2-2; D unclear. V shed 0 bases and J shed 7 bases, with 6 bases lying between them. The CDR3 consists of 13 residues. The V gene's germline CDR1 is MGHRA and CDR2 YSYEKL. The CDR3 DNA reads TGCGCCAGCAGCCAAGAGGGTATCGGGGAGCTGTTTTTT. Translating gives CASSQEGIGELFF.

This chain uses TRBV20-1 with TRBJ1-2; D not resolved. This CDR3 is built from 14 residues. Deletions cut 3 bases from V and 8 bases from J, with 19 bases between. Germline CDR1 DFQATT, CDR2 SNEGSKA (reference sequence). The CDR3, as DNA: TGCAGTGCTAGTACTAGTACCAAGGGCGGAGGCTACACCTTC. This gives the protein CSASTSTKGGGYTF.

CDR3 sequence (DNA): TGTGCCTGGAGTGGGCAGGGAAGATCACCCCTCCACTTT. Translation: CAWSGQGRSPLHF. The chain recombines TRBV30 with TRBJ1-6; D possibly corresponds to TRBD1 (5 bases). This CDR3 is 13 amino acids long. Trimming left V 1 base short and J 10 bases short, with 11 bases between. Germline V gene lookup returns CDR1 GTSNPN and CDR2 SVGIG (reference sequence).